This entry lists 10 T cell receptor beta chains sequenced from one sample in a study of human T cells and chemical hapten exposure (dated by TCRdb to the early 2020s). According to the study, the label for this sample's time point signals: pre-sensitization, week 0. In light of the paper, this sample's treatment or condition label describes: therapeutic diphenylcyclopropenone sensitization with weekly scalp DPC. Libraries were prepared through RACE. The instrument was a NextSeq 500. TCRdb reprocessing: public reads trimmed at Q25 with fastp, clones called with MiXCR, in-frame beta chains kept. A single entry per CDR3 protein holds the most common genes and DNA from its merged rows. The sample table lists tens of thousands of distinct CDR3 sequences, around 9.4% of them with a count of one. Together, the top ten hold 14% to 15% of the sample. Sequenced material: whole blood, taken in connection with sensitization to the hapten diphenylcyclopropenone (DPC). The receptors come from a woman aged 40 to 49 with alopecia areata. Some clones in this sample may be carry-over from other donors' samples.

The table lists this clonotype with many counts. The genes are TRBV4-2 and TRBJ2-3, with D tentatively TRBD1 (7 bases). V shed 1 base and J shed 5 bases, with 10 bases lying between them. The CDR3 covers 14 residues. The germline V gene has CDR1 LGHNA and CDR2 YNFKEQ. CDR3 sequence reads: CASSQGQGGDTQYF. The CDR3 nucleotides read TGTGCCAGCAGCCAAGGGCAGGGGGGAGATACGCAGTATTTT.

This clonotype was observed many times. V usage is TRBV29-1 and J usage is TRBJ1-2; possibly TRBD1 for D (5 bases). Germline V gives CDR1 SQVTM, CDR2 ANQGSEA. V lost 4 bases, J lost 4 bases, and 13 bases lay in between. There are 13 residues in the CDR3. Here the CDR3 reads CSVARAGLYGYTF. The CDR3 DNA is TGCAGCGTTGCCAGGGCAGGCCTCTATGGCTACACCTTC.

This clonotype was picked up a small number of times. V is TRBV29-1 and J is TRBJ2-7, with a tentative D call TRBD2 (5 bases). The V and J ends lost 1 base and 7 bases respectively, with 17 bases between them. Germline V gene lookup returns CDR1 SQVTM and CDR2 ANQGSEA. CDR3 length: 14 amino acids. The CDR3 nucleotides are TGCAGCGTTGAAGGGACTCTCGCTTCGAGGGAGCAGTACTTC. Translation gives CSVEGTLASREQYF.

This clonotype was observed at least ten times. The rearrangement joins TRBV11-2 to TRBJ1-1; D remains ambiguous. V was clipped by 1 base and J by 3 bases, with 6 bases between them. The CDR3 has 13 residues. From germline, CDR1 is SGHAT and CDR2 FQNNGV. The CDR3 nucleotides read TGTGCCAGCAGCTTAGGGGTTGACACTGAAGCTTTCTTT. This codes for CASSLGVDTEAFF.

Here the CDR3 DNA reads TGTGCCAGCAGCTCAATGCGGACAGGGCCTACCCTCGAGCAGTACTTC. This gives the protein CASSSMRTGPTLEQYF. The chain has TRBV11-1 and TRBJ2-7; 8 bases map to TRBD1. With 4 bases clipped from V and 6 bases from J, the junction kept 14 bases outside the gene matches. This CDR3 is 16 amino acids long. In germline, CDR1 is SGHAT, CDR2 FQDESV (reference sequence).

The chain carries TRBV11-1 and TRBJ2-2, with 14 bases identical to TRBD2. This CDR3 has 16 amino acids. J gave up 3 bases and V 4 bases, and 1 base lay outside the gene matches. Germline-derived CDR1 and CDR2 are SGHAT and FQDESV (reference sequence). The CDR3 bases are TGTGCCAGCAGCTCGACTAGCGGGGGGGACACCGGGGAGCTGTTTTTT. Protein: CASSSTSGGDTGELFF.

This clonotype occurred many times. J is TRBJ2-1 and V is TRBV10-3; maybe TRBD1 (5 bases). Trimming took off 7 bases at V and 8 bases at J, with 15 bases between the two ends. The CDR3 extends over 13 amino acids. Germline CDR1 and CDR2: ENHRY and SYGVKD. The CDR3 sequence: CAIKGPGLDEQFF. The DNA of the CDR3 is TGTGCCATCAAAGGCCCAGGGTTGGATGAGCAGTTCTTC.

In its sample, this clonotype was seen a few times. The chain combines TRBV7-8 with TRBJ2-1; TRBD1 matches 7 bases. The V gene end was trimmed by 2 bases and the J gene end by 7 bases; junction bases not matched to a gene: 11. The length of the CDR3 is 16 residues. Germline CDR1 is SGHVS and CDR2 is FQNEAQ. The CDR3 coding sequence is TGTGCCAGCAGCTTACCAGGACAGGTTGTGAGGAATGAGCAGTTCTTC. It yields the protein CASSLPGQVVRNEQFF.

This clonotype was seen a few times. J is TRBJ1-5 and V is TRBV7-8; D possibly corresponds to TRBD1 (6 bases). Germline CDR1 and CDR2: SGHVS and FQNEAQ. The CDR3 spans 17 residues. Trimming cost V 0 bases and J 0 bases, with 12 bases left between them. CDR3 nucleotides: TGTGCCAGCAGCTTAGCGCTGGACAGTTATAGCAATCAGCCCCAGCATTTT. It specifies CASSLALDSYSNQPQHF.

As to this clonotype: One end of the junction does not line up with germline, which may come from a read error. The chain combines TRBV18 with TRBJ1-1; perhaps TRBD1 as D (5 bases). CDR1 KGHSH and CDR2 LQKENI come from the germline V gene. This CDR3 spans 16 amino acids. CDR3 nucleotides: TGTGCCAGCTCACCGGACTCAGGGATGGGTGTCACTGAAGCTCTCTTT. This gives the protein CASSPDSGMGVTEALF.